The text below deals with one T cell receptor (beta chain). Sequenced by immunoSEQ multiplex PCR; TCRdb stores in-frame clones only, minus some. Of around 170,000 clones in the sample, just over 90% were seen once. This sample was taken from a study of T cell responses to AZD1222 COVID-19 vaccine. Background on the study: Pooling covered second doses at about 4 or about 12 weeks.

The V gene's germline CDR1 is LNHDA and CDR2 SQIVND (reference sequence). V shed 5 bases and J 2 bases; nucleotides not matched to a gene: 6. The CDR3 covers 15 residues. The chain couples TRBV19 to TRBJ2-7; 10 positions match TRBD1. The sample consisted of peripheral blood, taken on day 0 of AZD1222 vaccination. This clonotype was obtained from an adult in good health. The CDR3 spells CASSVGTGATYEQYF. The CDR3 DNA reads TGTGCCAGTAGTGTCGGGACAGGGGCCACCTACGAGCAGTACTTC.